The 2 T cell receptor beta chains given below trace back to one sample, sequenced in a study of graft-versus-host responses after intestinal transplantation. Repertoires were generated with immunoSEQ multiplex PCR, while TCRdb's copy carries only in-frame clones and drops some. The table records roughly 25,000 clones, around nine tenths of them present only once. Sequencing used PBMCs, obtained roughly 41 days after intestinal transplant. The receptors stem from a human patient who received an intestinal transplant, so some T cells may come from the graft donor.

This clone was found once. The chain links TRBV9 to TRBJ2-7; tentatively, D is TRBD1 or TRBD2 (5 bases each). The V end lost 4 bases, the J end lost 5 bases, and 19 bases lay between the germline ends. This CDR3 is 15 amino acids long. The germline CDR1 and CDR2 sequences are SGDLS and YYNGEE. CDR3 amino acids: CASSRSFTRGDEQYF. The CDR3 nucleotides read TGTGCCAGCAGCCGATCCTTCACGAGGGGTGACGAGCAGTACTTC.

The table lists this clone with a count of one. V usage is TRBV18 and J usage is TRBJ1-4; D is ambiguous. With 3 bases removed from V and 0 bases from J, the gap between germline ends came to 2 bases. This CDR3 contains 13 residues. CDR1 KGHSH and CDR2 LQKENI come from the germline V gene. The CDR3 region has the DNA TGTGCCAGCTCACCGGCAACTAATGAAAAACTGTTTTTT. Its translation is CASSPATNEKLFF. The variable domain in full, completed from reference TRBV18 and TRBJ1-4, reads NAGVMQNPRHLVRRRGQEARLRCSPMKGHSHVYWYRQLPEEGLKFMVYLQKENIIDESGMPKERFSAEFPKEGPSILRIQQVVRGDSAAYFCASSPATNEKLFFGSGTQLSVL.